A selection of T cell receptor beta chains follows, all from one sample in a study of identical twins. TCRdb fed the 5' RACE reads into MiXCR, producing one record per CDR3 protein. In the table there are approximately 300,000 distinct CDR3 sequences, roughly 9.8% of which are singletons. The same data also contributed to another study, on yellow fever vaccine responses in identical twins.

Material: CD8+ T cells sorted from blood. The source of these receptors is a woman aged 18 to 35 in good health. CDR3s include the opening cysteine and the closing phenylalanine or tryptophan. The D gene is left open where the match is weak. Clone size is given for some rows only: seen once, a few or many times, or a class if the clone is expanded.

j_call | v_call | clone_size | d_call | cdr3_nt | cdr3_aa
TRBJ2-1 | TRBV24-1 | many | NA | TGTGCCACCAGTGCCGCCGGGCTATACAATGAGCAGTTCTTC | CATSAAGLYNEQFF
TRBJ2-4 | TRBV27 | few | NA | TGTGCCAGCAGTTCATCCTCTCCGTGGAACATTCAGTACTTC | CASSSSSPWNIQYF
TRBJ2-1 | TRBV11-2 | few | NA | TGTGCCAGCAGCCCCTGGGGGTTATCTCAGCTTAGCTCCTACAATGAGCAGTTCTTC | CASSPWGLSQLSSYNEQFF
TRBJ2-2 | TRBV27 | few | TRBD1 | TGTGCCAGCAGTCCGTACAGGGGTAGGACCGGGGAGCTGTTTTTT | CASSPYRGRTGELFF
TRBJ1-6 | TRBV25-1 | few | NA | TGTGCCAGCAGTGAATTTCGGAATTCACCCCTCCACTTT | CASSEFRNSPLHF
TRBJ2-3 | TRBV2 | NA | TRBD2 | TGTGCCAGCAGTATACTGACTAGCGGGGGAGGAGATACGCAGTATTTT | CASSILTSGGGDTQYF
TRBJ2-5 | TRBV12-3/TRBV12-4 | many | NA | TGTGCCAGCAGTGCTCAGGGTGTAGGGACCCAGTACTTC | CASSAQGVGTQYF
TRBJ1-1 | TRBV7-6 | few | NA | TGTGCCAGCAGCTTAGAGGCGGTGCAGTGGCCTAGTAAAGCTTTCTTT | CASSLEAVQWPSKAFF
TRBJ2-7 | TRBV4-3 | NA | NA | TGCGCCAGCAGCCAAGGGGCAGGGATGAGCTCCTACGAGCAGTACTTC | CASSQGAGMSSYEQYF
TRBJ1-4 | TRBV6-1 | few | NA | TGTGCCAGCAACCAAGGACAGTCGGGGGGTGAAAAACTGTTTTTT | CASNQGQSGGEKLFF
TRBJ2-7 | TRBV12-3/TRBV12-4 | many | NA | TGTGCCAGCAACTTCGGCGGGACCTCCTACGAGCAGTACTTC | CASNFGGTSYEQYF
TRBJ2-7 | TRBV12-3/TRBV12-4 | few | TRBD2 | TGTGCCAGCAGCTTTGCCCTAGCGGGGTACGAGCAGTACTTC | CASSFALAGYEQYF
TRBJ1-3 | TRBV5-1 | few | NA | TGCGCCAGCAAATTGTCGGGGTCCGGTGGAAACACCATATATTTT | CASKLSGSGGNTIYF
TRBJ2-3 | TRBV2 | few | TRBD2 | TGTGCCAGCAGTGAACTAGCGGGGGGAATTAGTACGCAGTATTTT | CASSELAGGISTQYF
TRBJ2-1 | TRBV7-3 | few | TRBD2 | TGTGCCAGCAGCCTAGAAGTGACTAGCGCCTACAATGAGCAGTTCTTC | CASSLEVTSAYNEQFF
TRBJ2-7 | TRBV29-1 | many | TRBD1 | TGCAGCGTCCTTGGCCCCAACAGGGGAAACTACGAGCAGTACTTC | CSVLGPNRGNYEQYF
TRBJ1-5 | TRBV6-2/TRBV6-3 | few | NA | TGTGCCAGCAGTTACATCGGTAGCAATCAGCCCCAGCATTTT | CASSYIGSNQPQHF
TRBJ2-7 | TRBV10-3 | NA | TRBD2 | TGTGCCATCAGTGAGGGGACTAGCGGCTACGAGCAGTACTTC | CAISEGTSGYEQYF
TRBJ1-3 | TRBV12-3/TRBV12-4 | many | TRBD1 | TGTGCCAGCAGTGACACAGGGGTTGGAAACACCATATATTTT | CASSDTGVGNTIYF
TRBJ2-7 | TRBV4-3 | few | TRBD1 | TGCGCCAGCAGCCAAGATGGCGGGACAGGGCTCGAGCAGTACTTC | CASSQDGGTGLEQYF
TRBJ2-7 | TRBV7-9 | NA | TRBD2 | TGTGCCAGCAGCAACACTGGGGGGGACCCCACGACCGAGCAGTACTTC | CASSNTGGDPTTEQYF
TRBJ2-1 | TRBV27 | NA | TRBD1 | TGTGCCAGCAGTTCCGGACAGGGGGCCTCCCGGTTCTTC | CASSSGQGASRFF
TRBJ2-1 | TRBV9 | NA | TRBD1 | TGTGCCAGCAGCATGGGACAGGGATATGAGCAGTTCTTC | CASSMGQGYEQFF
TRBJ1-6 | TRBV5-5 | few | NA | TGTGCCAGCAGCCGGATCCCTTCAGATTCACCCCTCCACTTT | CASSRIPSDSPLHF
TRBJ1-2 | TRBV29-1 | few | NA | TGCAGCGTCTTGGGCGACTATGGCTACACCTTC | CSVLGDYGYTF
TRBJ2-2 | TRBV2 | NA | NA | TGTGCCAGCAGTGACAGGGAAGGGTCCGGGGAGCTGCTTTTT | CASSDREGSGELLF
TRBJ1-1 | TRBV7-6 | many | NA | TGTGCCAGCAGCTTATCCTATTCGGCTGAAGCTTTCTTT | CASSLSYSAEAFF
TRBJ2-7 | TRBV27 | NA | TRBD2 | TGTGCCAGCAGTCCTCGGACTAGCGGGACACACTACGAGCAGTACTTC | CASSPRTSGTHYEQYF
TRBJ2-1 | TRBV5-1 | many | TRBD1 | TGCGCCAGCACCTATCGTTGGGACAGGGGTGAAAATGAGCAGTTCTTC | CASTYRWDRGENEQFF
TRBJ2-1 | TRBV12-3/TRBV12-4 | many | NA | TGTGCCAGCAGTCCGGACTTAAACAATGAGCAGTTCTTC | CASSPDLNNEQFF
TRBJ2-1 | TRBV29-1 | few | TRBD2 | TGCAGCGTGGGGGGGGGAGGGAGCTCCTACAATGAGCAGTTCTTC | CSVGGGGSSYNEQFF
TRBJ1-1 | TRBV5-1 | NA | TRBD1 | TGCGCCAGCAGCTTGGTTGGACAGGGGGACACTGAAGCTTTCTTT | CASSLVGQGDTEAFF
TRBJ2-2 | TRBV7-9 | few | NA | TGTGCCAGCAGTCGTCGGGACAAGAACGGGGAGCTGTTTTTT | CASSRRDKNGELFF
TRBJ2-1 | TRBV7-9 | few | TRBD2 | TGTGCCAGCAGCTTAGTAGGTGGCGGGAGAAATGAGCAGTTCTTC | CASSLVGGGRNEQFF
TRBJ2-2 | TRBV11-2 | NA | NA | TGTGCCAGCAGCTTAGAGGCGTTTATGGGACACCCGAACACCGGGGAGCTGTTTTTT | CASSLEAFMGHPNTGELFF
TRBJ1-1 | TRBV4-3 | few | NA | TGCGCCAGCAGGGACAATGGGGGGAACACTGAAGCTTTCTTT | CASRDNGGNTEAFF
TRBJ2-7 | TRBV5-6 | NA | NA | TGTGCCAGCAGCCGTTTTGACGAGCAGTACTTC | CASSRFDEQYF
TRBJ2-2 | TRBV30 | NA | TRBD2 | TGTGCCTGGAGTGATCTAGCGGGAGACACCGGGGAGCTGTTTTTT | CAWSDLAGDTGELFF
TRBJ2-1 | TRBV15 | NA | NA | TGTGCCACCAGCAGAGATAGAGATGAGCAGTTCTTC | CATSRDRDEQFF
TRBJ2-5 | TRBV11-2 | many | NA | TGTGCCAGCAGCCCCAACGGGGCGGAGGGGGAGACCCAGTACTTC | CASSPNGAEGETQYF
TRBJ2-1 | TRBV7-6 | few | NA | TGTGCCAGCAGCTTAGGTGACTACTACAATGAGCAGTTCTTC | CASSLGDYYNEQFF
TRBJ2-2 | TRBV11-2 | many | NA | TGTGCCAGCAGCTCCCTAGGATATCTGGAGCTGTTTTTT | CASSSLGYLELFF
TRBJ2-7 | TRBV27 | NA | TRBD1 | TGTGCCAGCGCAACTCAGGGGGCGCTTGACGAGCAGTACTTC | CASATQGALDEQYF
TRBJ2-5 | TRBV10-1 | few | NA | TGCGCCAGCAGTGAAAAGTTTGAAGAGACCCAGTACTTC | CASSEKFEETQYF
TRBJ2-5 | TRBV28 | many | NA | TGTGCCAGCAGCGACGGACGGAACCAGGTAGAGACCCAGTACTTC | CASSDGRNQVETQYF
TRBJ2-7 | TRBV7-2 | few | NA | TGTGCCAGCCGTTTTCTTAGCGGAGGCCCCTACGAGCAGTACTTC | CASRFLSGGPYEQYF
TRBJ2-7 | TRBV7-2 | many | NA | TGTGCCAGCAGCTTAACAGGGTTCTCCTACGAGCAGTACTTC | CASSLTGFSYEQYF
TRBJ2-7 | TRBV24-1 | many | NA | TGTGCCACCAGTGATTTCCCCGGACTCGAAGGGAAGGTTTACTTC | CATSDFPGLEGKVYF
TRBJ1-1 | TRBV13 | NA | NA | TGTGCCAGCAGCTTAGGTGTATTGACGAAACCAATGAACACTGAAGCTTTCTTT | CASSLGVLTKPMNTEAFF
TRBJ2-2 | TRBV27 | few | NA | TGTGCCAGCAGTTTAAGCAAAGGGGCCGGGGAGCTGTTTTTT | CASSLSKGAGELFF
TRBJ2-1 | TRBV27 | many | NA | TGTGCCAGCAGTATTACAGGGTACAATGAGCAGTTCTTC | CASSITGYNEQFF
TRBJ2-3 | TRBV24-1 | few | NA | TGTGCCACCAGTGATCCCCCCCGGGAAGGAACAGATACGCAGTATTTT | CATSDPPREGTDTQYF
TRBJ1-1 | TRBV20-1 | NA | TRBD1 | TGCAGTGCTAGAGAACTTGTGACAGGGGCGAACACTGAAGCTTTCTTT | CSARELVTGANTEAFF
TRBJ2-7 | TRBV7-9 | many | NA | TGTGCCAGCAGCCGACTCTTAGCCCCCGAAGAGTACGAGCAGTACTTC | CASSRLLAPEEYEQYF
TRBJ1-2 | TRBV20-1 | many | NA | TGCAGTGCTAGAGATATCTACGGGGATCGGTATGGCTACACCTTC | CSARDIYGDRYGYTF
TRBJ2-3 | TRBV14 | many | NA | TGTGCCAGCAGCCAACGGCGGAGAGATACGCAGTATTTT | CASSQRRRDTQYF
TRBJ2-7 | TRBV4-3 | few | NA | TGCGCCAGCAGCCCGGATTGGAATTCGGCGGACGAGCAGTACTTC | CASSPDWNSADEQYF